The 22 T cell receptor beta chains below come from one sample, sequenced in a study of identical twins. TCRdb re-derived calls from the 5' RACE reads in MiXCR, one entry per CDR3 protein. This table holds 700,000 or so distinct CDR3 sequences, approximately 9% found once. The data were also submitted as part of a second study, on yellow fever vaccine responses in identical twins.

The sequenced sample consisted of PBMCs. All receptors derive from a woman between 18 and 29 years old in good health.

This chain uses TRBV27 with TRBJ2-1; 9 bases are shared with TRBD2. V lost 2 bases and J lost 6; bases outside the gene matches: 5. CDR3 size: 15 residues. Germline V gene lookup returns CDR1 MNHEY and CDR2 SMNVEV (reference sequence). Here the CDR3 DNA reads TGTGCCAGCAGTTTACAAGGCGGGAGGGGCAATGAGCAGTTCTTC. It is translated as CASSLQGGRGNEQFF.

CDR3 sequence reads: CASSQDPSGQAYGYTF. The CDR3 DNA follows: TGTGCCAGCAGCCAAGACCCTTCGGGACAGGCTTATGGCTACACCTTC. The V gene is TRBV3-1, the J gene TRBJ1-2, with 8 nucleotides matching TRBD1. The CDR3 runs 16 residues. The junction had 8 bases not matched to a gene; V was cut back by 0 bases and J by 5 bases. From germline, CDR1 is LGHDT and CDR2 YNNKEL (reference sequence).

Written as DNA, the CDR3 is TGTGCCACCACGAGGGGCTTAGGAGAGACCCAGTACTTC. It translates to CATTRGLGETQYF. The V call is TRBV15, the J call TRBJ2-5; perhaps D is TRBD1 or TRBD2 (5 bases each). CDR3 length: 13 amino acids. V was shortened by 7 bases and J by 4 bases, with 13 bases between the two germline ends. Germline-derived CDR1 and CDR2 are LNHNV and YYDKDF (reference sequence).

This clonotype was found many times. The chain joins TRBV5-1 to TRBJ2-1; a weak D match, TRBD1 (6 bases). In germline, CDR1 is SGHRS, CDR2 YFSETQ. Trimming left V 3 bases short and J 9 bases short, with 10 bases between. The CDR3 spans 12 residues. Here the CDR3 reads CASSSTGSEQFF. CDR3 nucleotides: TGCGCCAGCAGCTCAACAGGGAGTGAGCAGTTCTTC.

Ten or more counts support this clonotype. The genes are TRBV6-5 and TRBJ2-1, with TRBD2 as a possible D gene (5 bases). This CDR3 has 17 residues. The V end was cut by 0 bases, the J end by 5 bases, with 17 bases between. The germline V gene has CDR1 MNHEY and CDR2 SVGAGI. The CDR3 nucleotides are TGTGCCAGCAGTTACTCGGACGTGAGGGTTCGCGACAATGAGCAGTTCTTC. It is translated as CASSYSDVRVRDNEQFF.

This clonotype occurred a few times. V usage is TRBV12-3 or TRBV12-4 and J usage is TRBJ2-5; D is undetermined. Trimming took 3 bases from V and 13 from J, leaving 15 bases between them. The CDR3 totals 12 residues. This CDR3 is CASSLAHEAMYF. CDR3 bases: TGTGCCAGCAGTTTGGCACATGAGGCTATGTACTTC.

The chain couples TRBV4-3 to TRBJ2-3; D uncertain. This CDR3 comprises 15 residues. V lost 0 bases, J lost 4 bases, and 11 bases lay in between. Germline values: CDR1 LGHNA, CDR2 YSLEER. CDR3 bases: TGCGCCAGCAGCCAAGATCCCTCTGCCGCAGATACGCAGTATTTT. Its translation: CASSQDPSAADTQYF.

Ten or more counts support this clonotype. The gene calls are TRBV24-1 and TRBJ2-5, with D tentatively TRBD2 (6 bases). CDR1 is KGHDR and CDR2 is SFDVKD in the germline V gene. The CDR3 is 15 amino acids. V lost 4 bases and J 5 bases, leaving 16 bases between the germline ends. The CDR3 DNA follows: TGTGCCACCAGTGACCCTAACCCGGGGGAGGAGACCCAGTACTTC. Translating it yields CATSDPNPGEETQYF.

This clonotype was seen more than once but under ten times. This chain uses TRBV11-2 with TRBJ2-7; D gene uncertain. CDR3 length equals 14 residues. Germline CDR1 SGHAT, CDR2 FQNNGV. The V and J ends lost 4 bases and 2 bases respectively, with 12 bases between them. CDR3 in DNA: TGTGCCAGCAGCTACGCATGGGGAACCTACGAGCAGTACTTC. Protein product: CASSYAWGTYEQYF.

The CDR3: CSANQRTEAFF. CDR3 DNA sequence: TGCAGTGCTAACCAGAGGACTGAAGCTTTCTTT. V is TRBV20-1 and J is TRBJ1-1; D gene unclear. This CDR3 spans 11 amino acids. The germline V and J ends were trimmed by 4 bases and 5 bases, with 8 bases remaining between them. Germline values: CDR1 DFQATT, CDR2 SNEGSKA (reference sequence).

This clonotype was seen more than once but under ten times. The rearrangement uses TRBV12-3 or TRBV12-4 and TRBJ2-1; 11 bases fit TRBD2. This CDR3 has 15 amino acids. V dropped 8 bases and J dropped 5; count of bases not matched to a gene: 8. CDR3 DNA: TGTGCCAGCGGTTATAGCGGGAGGGTCGACAATGAGCAGTTCTTC. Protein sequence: CASGYSGRVDNEQFF.

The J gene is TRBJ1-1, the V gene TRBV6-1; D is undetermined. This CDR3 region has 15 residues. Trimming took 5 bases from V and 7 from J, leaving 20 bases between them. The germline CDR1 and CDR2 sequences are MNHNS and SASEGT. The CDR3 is CASSRIPRQVIEAFF. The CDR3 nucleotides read TGTGCCAGCAGTCGGATCCCCCGGCAAGTGATTGAAGCTTTCTTT.

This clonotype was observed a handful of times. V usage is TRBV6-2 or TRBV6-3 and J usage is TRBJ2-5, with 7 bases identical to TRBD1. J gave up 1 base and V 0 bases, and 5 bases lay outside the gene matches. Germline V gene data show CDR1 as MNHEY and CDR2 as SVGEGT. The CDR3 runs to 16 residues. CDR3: CASSYSRGQPQETQYF. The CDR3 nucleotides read TGTGCCAGCAGTTACTCGAGGGGACAGCCCCAAGAGACCCAGTACTTC.

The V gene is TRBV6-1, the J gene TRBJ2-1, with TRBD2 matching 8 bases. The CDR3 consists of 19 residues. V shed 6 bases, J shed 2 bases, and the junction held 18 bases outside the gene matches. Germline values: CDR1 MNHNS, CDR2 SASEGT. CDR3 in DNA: TGTGCCAGCAGCAAAGAAATAGAGTCGGGGGGGAGAGCCTACAATGAGCAGTTCTTC. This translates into CASSKEIESGGRAYNEQFF.

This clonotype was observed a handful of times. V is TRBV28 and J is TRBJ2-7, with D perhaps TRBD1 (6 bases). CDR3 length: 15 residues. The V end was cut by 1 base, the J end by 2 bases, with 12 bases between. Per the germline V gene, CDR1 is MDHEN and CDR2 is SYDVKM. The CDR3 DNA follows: TGTGCCAGCAGTTTATTCCGACAGGCCACCTACGAGCAGTACTTC. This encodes CASSLFRQATYEQYF.

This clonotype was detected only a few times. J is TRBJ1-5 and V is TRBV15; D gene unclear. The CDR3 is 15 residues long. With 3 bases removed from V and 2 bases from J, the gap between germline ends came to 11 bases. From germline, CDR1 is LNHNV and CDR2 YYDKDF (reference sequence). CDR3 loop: CATSSWREGNQPQHF. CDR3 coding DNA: TGTGCCACCAGCAGTTGGCGGGAAGGCAATCAGCCCCAGCATTTT.

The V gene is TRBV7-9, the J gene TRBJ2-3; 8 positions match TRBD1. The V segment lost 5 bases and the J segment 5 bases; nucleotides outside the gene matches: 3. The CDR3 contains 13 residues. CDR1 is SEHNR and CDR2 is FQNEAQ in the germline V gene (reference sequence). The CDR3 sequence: CASSKTGGDTQYF. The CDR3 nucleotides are TGTGCCAGCAGCAAAACAGGGGGAGATACGCAGTATTTT.

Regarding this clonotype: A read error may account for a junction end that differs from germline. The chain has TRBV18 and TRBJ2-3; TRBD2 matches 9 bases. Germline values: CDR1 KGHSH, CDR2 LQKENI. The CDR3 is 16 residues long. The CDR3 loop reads CTSSPNGLAGTDTQYF. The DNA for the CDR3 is TGTACCAGCTCACCAAATGGGCTAGCGGGGACAGATACGCAGTATTTT.

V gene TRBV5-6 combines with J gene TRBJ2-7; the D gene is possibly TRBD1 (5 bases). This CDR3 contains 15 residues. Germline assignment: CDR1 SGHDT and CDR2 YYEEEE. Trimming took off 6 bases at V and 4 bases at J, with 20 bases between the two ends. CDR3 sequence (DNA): TGTGCCAGCACCACGAACGACGGAACAGGTTACGAGCAGTACTTC. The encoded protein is CASTTNDGTGYEQYF.

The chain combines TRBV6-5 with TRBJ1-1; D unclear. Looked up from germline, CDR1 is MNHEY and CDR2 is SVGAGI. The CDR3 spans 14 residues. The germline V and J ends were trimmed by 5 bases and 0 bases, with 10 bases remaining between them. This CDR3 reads CASSLDPLNTEAFF. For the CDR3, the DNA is TGTGCCAGCAGTCTCGACCCACTGAACACTGAAGCTTTCTTT.

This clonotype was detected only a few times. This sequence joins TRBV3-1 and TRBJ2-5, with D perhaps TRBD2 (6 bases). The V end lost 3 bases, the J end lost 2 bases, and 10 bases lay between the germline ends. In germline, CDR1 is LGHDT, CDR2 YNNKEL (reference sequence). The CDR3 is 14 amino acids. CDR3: CASSQFGGQETQYF. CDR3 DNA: TGTGCCAGCAGCCAGTTTGGGGGGCAAGAGACCCAGTACTTC.

The CDR3: CSARDSGRLNNEQFF. The CDR3 nucleotides are TGCAGTGCTAGAGATTCCGGGAGGCTGAACAATGAGCAGTTCTTC. The chain couples TRBV20-1 to TRBJ2-1; the match to TRBD2 covers 7 bases. V lost 0 bases to trimming and J lost 5 bases; unmatched junction nucleotides: 7. Germline V gene data show CDR1 as DFQATT and CDR2 as SNEGSKA (reference sequence). This CDR3 region has 15 residues.